These 24 T cell receptor beta chains were all obtained from the same sample, sequenced in a study of blood T cells in healthy people across ages. PCR was performed a second time for about 6 to 12 cycles using a sample-barcoded 5' primer and a J-beta primer mix. Each CDR3 protein is one row after TCRdb ran MiXCR on the 5' RACE reads. The sample lists approximately 810,000 distinct CDR3 sequences; roughly 35% were seen once. Sample: blood. The receptors were gathered from a man younger than 35 in good health.

This clonotype was counted ten times or more. The chain has TRBV20-1 and TRBJ2-3; TRBD2 matches at 7 bases. Per germline, CDR1 DFQATT and CDR2 SNEGSKA (reference sequence). The CDR3 is 17 residues long. V was pared by 3 bases and J by 0 bases, with 12 bases of the junction left unmatched. DNA of the CDR3: TGCAGTGCTAGTTCTTCGGGAGCGGGGACTAGCACAGATACGCAGTATTTT. It is translated as CSASSSGAGTSTDTQYF.

The chain links TRBV4-3 to TRBJ2-3; 7 bases are shared with TRBD2. The germline gives CDR1 LGHNA, CDR2 YSLEER. J lost 6 bases, V lost 0 bases, and 6 bases had no gene match. The CDR3 sequence is 15 residues long. As DNA, the CDR3 is TGCGCCAGCAGCCAAGATAGACTCGGGGGGGATACGCAGTATTTT. It specifies CASSQDRLGGDTQYF.

The table lists this clonotype with many counts. The chain carries TRBV12-3 or TRBV12-4 and TRBJ1-2, with TRBD1 matching 10 bases. The V segment lost 5 bases and the J segment 4 bases; nucleotides outside the gene matches: 4. This CDR3 has 14 amino acids. The CDR3 spells CASSPTGGGYGYTF. In nucleotides, the CDR3 is TGTGCCAGCAGTCCGACAGGGGGCGGCTATGGCTACACCTTC.

Turning to this clonotype: Just one base apart from a much larger clone, this may be a read error. V usage is TRBV7-9 and J usage is TRBJ1-1; D unresolved. The CDR3 has 13 amino acids. Germline V gene sequence: CDR1 SEHNR, CDR2 FQNEAQ (reference sequence). With 5 bases removed from V and 1 base from J, the gap between germline ends came to 8 bases. The DNA of the CDR3 is TGTGCCAGCAGCCCGGCTGAGAACACTGAAGCTTTCTTT. It translates to CASSPAENTEAFF.

The chain recombines TRBV20-1 with TRBJ2-7; maybe TRBD1 (6 bases). Germline V lookup: CDR1 DFQATT, CDR2 SNEGSKA (reference sequence). Trimming cost V 0 bases and J 2 bases, with 14 bases left between them. CDR3 length equals 15 residues. The CDR3 bases are TGCAGTGCTAGAGATTTTCTACAGGGACCCTACGAGCAGTACTTC. This translates into CSARDFLQGPYEQYF.

In this sample, this clonotype turned up a few times. For the CDR3, the DNA is TGTGCCAGCAGCCCCCAGGGGAGCTGGACAGATACGCAGTATTTT. It specifies CASSPQGSWTDTQYF. The rearrangement links TRBV14 to TRBJ2-3, with D maybe TRBD1 (6 bases). Germline lookup yields CDR1 SGHDN and CDR2 FVKESK. The CDR3 covers 15 residues. Trimming shortened V by 4 bases and J by 3 bases, and 14 bases separated the two germline ends. The whole variable domain, filled in from reference TRBV14 and TRBJ2-3, reads EAGVTQFPSHSVIEKGQTVTLRCDPISGHDNLYWYRRVMGKEIKFLLHFVKESKQDESGMPNNRFLAERTGGTYSTLKVQPAELEDSGVYFCASSPQGSWTDTQYFGPGTRLTVL.

The V call is TRBV12-3 or TRBV12-4, the J call TRBJ1-5; D uncertain. This CDR3 comprises 15 residues. With 3 bases removed from V and 1 base from J, the gap between germline ends came to 10 bases. The CDR3 region has the DNA TGTGCCAGCAGTTTGGCCGGGGAAAGCAATCAGCCCCAGCATTTT. It yields the protein CASSLAGESNQPQHF.

The chain couples TRBV30 to TRBJ2-1; 11 bases are shared with TRBD2. This CDR3 is built from 20 residues. In germline, CDR1 is GTSNPN, CDR2 SVGIG (reference sequence). V lost 4 bases, J lost 0 bases, and 17 bases stayed unmatched. CDR3 sequence reads: CAWTPSPGLAELGSYNEQFF. The CDR3 nucleotides read TGTGCCTGGACCCCCTCACCGGGACTAGCGGAGCTAGGCTCCTACAATGAGCAGTTCTTC.

This chain links TRBV6-6 with TRBJ2-1; D could derive from TRBD1 or TRBD2 (5 bases each). Per the germline V gene, CDR1 is MNHNY and CDR2 is SVGAGI (reference sequence). This CDR3 has 15 residues. V shed 0 bases and J shed 10 bases, with 16 bases lying between them. CDR3 region: CASSYSWDPVREQFF. Written as DNA, the CDR3 is TGTGCCAGCAGTTACTCGTGGGACCCAGTAAGGGAGCAGTTCTTC.

This clonotype has only a few counts. The V gene is TRBV7-9, the J gene TRBJ2-3; D may correspond to TRBD1 or TRBD2 (6 bases each). There are 14 residues in the CDR3. Trimming cost V 5 bases and J 1 base, with 10 bases left between them. Germline CDR1 is SEHNR and CDR2 is FQNEAQ (reference sequence). For the CDR3, the DNA is TGTGCCAGCAGCAAAGGGGGGCGCACAGATACGCAGTATTTT. Protein sequence: CASSKGGRTDTQYF. The full variable domain, completed using reference TRBV7-9 and TRBJ2-3, is DTGVSQNPRHKITKRGQNVTFRCDPISEHNRLYWYRQTLGQGPEFLTYFQNEAQLEKSRLLSDRFSAERPKGSFSTLEIQRTEQGDSAMYLCASSKGGRTDTQYFGPGTRLTVL.

The chain links TRBV5-1 to TRBJ2-3; D gene uncertain. The CDR3 has 16 residues. V gave up 4 bases and J gave up 2 bases, with 17 bases separating them. Germline V lookup: CDR1 SGHRS, CDR2 YFSETQ. CDR3 sequence: CASSMVQTIVTDTQYF. CDR3 nucleotides: TGCGCCAGCAGCATGGTACAGACGATTGTCACAGATACGCAGTATTTT.

This clonotype was detected many times. This chain connects TRBV5-1 to TRBJ1-1; D possibly corresponds to TRBD1 (6 bases). In germline, CDR1 is SGHRS, CDR2 YFSETQ. The length of the CDR3 is 13 residues. Trimming took 3 bases from V and 3 from J, leaving 9 bases between them. The DNA for the CDR3 is TGCGCCAGCAGCTCATCAGGGGACACTGAAGCTTTCTTT. It encodes CASSSSGDTEAFF.

Here the CDR3 reads CASKQRPGQGYGYTF. DNA of the CDR3: TGCGCCAGCAAACAAAGACCGGGACAAGGCTATGGCTACACCTTC. V is TRBV4-3 and J is TRBJ1-2; D is perhaps TRBD1 (6 bases). Germline CDR1 LGHNA, CDR2 YSLEER. The CDR3 sequence is 15 residues long. V was pared by 7 bases and J by 4 bases, with 19 bases between.

This clonotype was found a few times. Possible read error: a much larger clone is one base away. The chain carries TRBV12-3 or TRBV12-4 and TRBJ2-3, with D uncertain. The CDR3 covers 13 residues. V lost 5 bases, J lost 6 bases, and 12 bases lay in between. As DNA, the CDR3 is TGTGCCAGCAGTGCCACCGGGTTGGATACGCAGTATTTT. The encoded protein is CASSATGLDTQYF.

The table lists this clonotype with a few counts. In DNA form, the CDR3 reads TGTGCCAGCAGTCTCGGGACTAGCGGGGGGGCCGCCATTCAGTACTTC. This gives the protein CASSLGTSGGAAIQYF. The J gene is TRBJ2-7, the V gene TRBV3-1, with 16 bases aligning to TRBD2. The J call may be in error: the DNA end matches TRBJ2-4 better. This CDR3 spans 16 amino acids. Germline V gene lookup returns CDR1 LGHDT and CDR2 YNNKEL (reference sequence).

This clonotype was seen a few times. The chain is built from TRBV7-9 and TRBJ2-5, with TRBD1 matching 7 bases. V trimming: 5 bases; J trimming: 1 base; junction bases outside the gene matches: 4. Per the germline V gene, CDR1 is SEHNR and CDR2 is FQNEAQ (reference sequence). The CDR3 is 14 residues long. The CDR3 here is CASSHRQGQETQYF. The CDR3 DNA sequence: TGTGCCAGCAGCCATAGACAGGGCCAAGAGACCCAGTACTTC.

This chain joins TRBV6-6 and TRBJ1-2; 9 nucleotides match TRBD1. The CDR3 is 12 residues long. Germline loops: CDR1 MNHNY, CDR2 SVGAGI (reference sequence). The V and J ends lost 10 bases and 6 bases, in that order; junction bases with no gene match: 6. CDR3 sequence (DNA): TGTGCCACCAGAAACAGGGGGCATGGCTACACCTTC. Translation gives CATRNRGHGYTF.

CDR3: CASKKRGDQPQHF. The CDR3 coding sequence is TGTGCCAGTAAGAAGAGGGGAGATCAGCCCCAGCATTTT. The chain has TRBV19 and TRBJ1-5, with a tentative D call TRBD1 (5 bases). CDR3 size: 13 residues. The V and J ends lost 7 bases and 5 bases respectively, with 12 bases between them. The V gene's germline CDR1 is LNHDA and CDR2 SQIVND (reference sequence).

This clonotype has a single count. J is TRBJ1-3 and V is TRBV5-1; 9 bases map to TRBD1. Trimming at V came to 3 bases and at J to 4 bases, leaving 11 bases not matched to a gene. CDR3 length: 17 residues. CDR1 and CDR2 from the germline V gene are SGHRS and YFSETQ. CDR3 in amino acids: CASSSSPGTGNGNTIYF. CDR3 nucleotides: TGCGCCAGCAGCTCGAGTCCCGGGACAGGGAACGGAAACACCATATATTTT.

This clonotype has just a few counts. This chain connects TRBV5-1 to TRBJ1-2, with D hard to call. This CDR3 comprises 13 residues. CDR1 and CDR2 (germline): SGHRS, YFSETQ. Trimming cost V 2 bases and J 7 bases, with 12 bases left between them. CDR3 nucleotides: TGCGCCAGCAGCTTAGGAGGGAAGGGTGGCTACACCTTC. This sequence encodes CASSLGGKGGYTF.

The chain is built from TRBV11-1 and TRBJ2-1; the match to TRBD2 covers 8 bases. This CDR3 contains 13 residues. Germline V gene data show CDR1 as SGHAT and CDR2 as FQDESV (reference sequence). Trimming cost V 5 bases and J 10 bases; bases outside gene matches: 7. CDR3 protein: CASSPIRLAEQFF. In DNA form, the CDR3 reads TGTGCCAGCAGCCCTATCCGACTAGCGGAGCAGTTCTTC.

In its sample, this clonotype was seen many times. The chain carries TRBV20-1 and TRBJ1-2; 8 positions match TRBD1. Per germline, CDR1 DFQATT and CDR2 SNEGSKA (reference sequence). This CDR3 has 16 amino acids. J was trimmed by 1 base and V by 5 bases; bases with no gene match: 12. DNA of the CDR3: TGCAGTGCTTTTTCGCCGACAGGGGCGCTTAACTATGGCTACACCTTC. This gives the protein CSAFSPTGALNYGYTF.

This clonotype was detected a few times. This sequence joins TRBV12-3 or TRBV12-4 and TRBJ1-2, with no clear D. Trimming removed 3 bases from V and 4 bases from J, with 12 bases in between. This CDR3 is built from 14 residues. This chain's CDR3 is CASSLNSATYGYTF. CDR3 nucleotide sequence: TGTGCCAGCAGTTTGAACAGCGCCACCTATGGCTACACCTTC.

The chain has TRBV4-1 and TRBJ1-5, with D unresolved. CDR3 length equals 14 residues. Germline V gene lookup returns CDR1 MGHRA and CDR2 YSYEKL. The ends were cut back, 3 bases at V and 3 bases at J, with 9 bases in the middle. The CDR3 coding sequence is TGCGCCAGCAGCCACGCTAGGGACAATCAGCCCCAGCATTTT. Translation gives CASSHARDNQPQHF.